The source of this T cell receptor beta chain is a study of blood T cell repertoires in COVID-19 (dated by TCRdb to the early 2020s). Notes on the research overall: Samples covering the acute and convalescent phases of COVID-19 were provided by collaborators in the United States, Italy and Spain. The material from the prospective study consisted of cDNA or gDNA derived from T cells, B-cell-depleted T cells, or PBMCs. The dataset comprised deeply sampled blood TCRbeta repertoires from subjects exposed to, actively infected with, or recovered from COVID-19. The repertoires were released in a freely available public database intended as a resource for research on the immune response to SARS-CoV-2. Samples came from the ongoing ImmuneRACE study (first 160 participants) plus 1,254 subjects from 6 global collaborators. Nearly every sample came with metadata listing a de-identified subject ID, COVID-19 status, age in years and sex. Where HLA class I and class II types were available, the types were taken from metadata supplied by the sample provider, not from assay-based typing.

TCRbeta CDR3 regions were amplified from genomic DNA using the immunoSEQ Assay, a bias-controlled multiplex PCR. The source study handled its data this way. Within the assay, amplification of reference gene primers was used to estimate how many nucleated cells each sample contained. Sequence reads were collapsed and filtered to measure the absolute abundance of every unique TCRbeta CDR3 rearrangement. Productive Simpson clonality was computed per sample as the square root of Simpson's diversity index over productive rearrangements. This immuneACCESS table, as held by TCRdb, lists in-frame sequences with V and J called but not all clones. Of the missing ones, under half trace to an unresolved V gene in checked studies; the others have no known cause. The V and J calls and clone size come from that table; D and trimming were worked out from the DNA. A total of nearly 200,000 clones appear in this sample, approximately 80% of them only once. The ten largest make up less than 20% of the sample.

Via the germline V gene (reference sequence), CDR1 is SGHKS and CDR2 YYEKEE. The CDR3 starts with the cysteine, ends with the phenylalanine, and has 15 residues. Only the CDR3 DNA stays, 45 bases, in frame from base 1. Compared with germline, V lacks 0 bases and J lacks 7 bases; bases without a gene match: 5. Whole blood was collected in K2EDTA tubes by collaborating institutions according to the institutions' own protocols. For TCRbeta analysis, collaborators shipped samples in one of three forms: frozen whole blood, isolated PBMCs, or DNA extracted from either of those sample types. Study-level results and caveats: The amount of clinical and demographic metadata varied by source and participant and was provided uncurated.

Of note for this clone: This clone's antigen is unknown. Per-base quality was not reported, and no clone a single base away is much larger than it.

The sequence came from a human donor in a cohort sampled during active COVID-19. The rearranged segments are TRBV5-5 and TRBJ1-4; 8 bases in between match TRBD1. The sequenced sample consisted of peripheral blood. This receptor carries the CDR3 CASSLGQGAGEKLFF. Here is the DNA: TGTGCCAGCAGCTTGGGTCAGGGGGCGGGTGAAAAACTGTTTTTT.